This T cell receptor beta chain was captured in a study of T-cell memory formation after mild COVID-19. Trimming cost V 0 bases and J 1 base, with 4 bases left between them. The CDR3 has 13 residues. In germline, CDR1 is SGHRS, CDR2 YFSETQ. TCRdb passed the 5' RACE reads through MiXCR, listing each CDR3 protein once. The data hold about 250,000 distinct CDR3 sequences, with just over 15% observed a single time. This clonotype was found a few times. The source of this sequence is an adult woman who had mild COVID-19 (a few samples of this study predate the infection). Cell type and time point are not known. Sequenced material: PBMCs or a T cell subset sorted from them (not recorded which). The chain is built from TRBV5-1 and TRBJ1-2; D unclear. As DNA, the CDR3 is TGCGCCAGCAGCTTGGCCCATAACTATGGCTACACCTTC. Its translation is CASSLAHNYGYTF.